Each of the 17 T cell receptor beta chains below was sequenced from the same sample in a study of T cell repertoires in cytomegalovirus infection. Antigens of these TCRs are unknown. Via MiXCR, TCRdb re-called the reads, giving one row per CDR3 protein. The table shows about 830,000 distinct CDR3 sequences, with 32% occurring only once. The source was cultured CD8+ T cells from PBMCs, collected from culture after CMV antigen stimulation. The receptor source for this set is a human donor in good health (CMV status not recorded). Some clones in this sample may be carry-over from other donors' samples.

This clonotype was counted at least ten times. The V call is TRBV7-9, the J call TRBJ1-1; D is uncertain. The CDR3 contains 12 residues. V was pared by 3 bases and J by 6 bases, with 8 bases between. Germline lookup yields CDR1 SEHNR and CDR2 FQNEAQ (reference sequence). DNA for the CDR3: TGTGCCAGCAGCTTCTGGGCCGCTGAAGCTTTCTTT. Protein product: CASSFWAAEAFF.

This clonotype turned up a few times. The chain uses TRBV19 and TRBJ1-5; D unresolved. V lost 3 bases and J lost 4, with 10 bases in between. The CDR3 length is 14 residues. Germline assignment: CDR1 LNHDA and CDR2 SQIVND (reference sequence). Written as DNA, the CDR3 is TGTGCCAGTAGTATCCCGACAACTAATCAGCCCCAGCATTTT. It translates to CASSIPTTNQPQHF. The full variable domain, in which reference TRBV19 and TRBJ1-5 provide the parts outside the CDR3, is DGGITQSPKYLFRKEGQNVTLSCEQNLNHDAMYWYRQDPGQGLRLIYYSQIVNDFQKGDIAEGYSVSREKKESFPLTVTSAQKNPTAFYLCASSIPTTNQPQHFGDGTRLSIL.

This rearrangement joins TRBV20-1 to TRBJ2-7; perhaps TRBD1 as D (6 bases). The ends were cut back, 3 bases at V and 2 bases at J, with 20 bases in the middle. CDR1 and CDR2 (germline): DFQATT, SNEGSKA (reference sequence). This CDR3 is built from 16 residues. The CDR3 sequence is CSASPQTGRGPYEQYV. CDR3 sequence (DNA): TGCAGTGCTAGCCCCCAGACAGGCAGAGGACCCTACGAGCAGTACGTC.

The rearrangement uses TRBV5-6 and TRBJ2-7, with 9 nucleotides matching TRBD1. Germline CDR1 reads SGHDT; CDR2 reads YYEEEE. V lost 4 bases and J lost 1; bases outside the gene matches: 9. The CDR3 length is 16 residues. Here the CDR3 DNA reads TGTGCCAGCAGCCTACCGACAGGGGGGCCATCCTACGAGCAGTACTTC. This encodes CASSLPTGGPSYEQYF.

This clonotype occurred a few times. V is TRBV28 and J is TRBJ2-5; possible D gene TRBD1, 6 bases. Germline CDR1 is MDHEN and CDR2 is SYDVKM. The CDR3 runs 14 residues. Trimming left V 6 bases short and J 5 bases short, with 16 bases between. The DNA of the CDR3 is TGTGCCAGCAGACCCATAGGGCAGGGGGAGACCCAGTACTTC. Protein: CASRPIGQGETQYF.

The table lists this clonotype with a few counts. V gene TRBV12-3 or TRBV12-4 combines with J gene TRBJ2-1; the D gene is possibly TRBD1 (6 bases). This CDR3 has 19 residues. Between the trimmed V and J ends, which lost 3 bases and 2 bases, there was a span of 23 bases. The CDR3 is CASSFTLLKTGSTYNEQFF. CDR3 in DNA: TGTGCCAGCAGTTTTACATTACTTAAAACAGGGTCCACCTACAATGAGCAGTTCTTC.

On this clonotype itself: It may be a read error: a sequence one base away is much more abundant. J is TRBJ1-3 and V is TRBV7-4; the D is unclear. From germline, CDR1 is SGHVT and CDR2 SQSDAQ. The CDR3 has 16 amino acids. The CDR3 here is CTSSLEGDKSGNTIYF. DNA for the CDR3: TGTACCAGCAGCTTAGAAGGAGACAAATCTGGAAACACCATATATTTT. The entire variable domain, with the rest obtained from reference TRBV7-4 and TRBJ1-3, is as follows: GAGVSQSPRYKVAKRGRDVALRCDSISGHVTLYWYRQTLGQGSEVLTYSQSDAQRDKSGRPSGRFSAERPERSVSTLKIQRTEQGDSAVYLCTSSLEGDKSGNTIYFGEGSWLTVV.

This clonotype was counted at least ten times. The chain joins TRBV5-8 to TRBJ1-1; D not certain. The CDR3 consists of 13 residues. Trimming pared 2 bases from V and 1 base from J, leaving 6 bases between. Germline V gene lookup returns CDR1 SGHTS and CDR2 YDEGEE. The CDR3 is CASSFWGNTEAFF. The CDR3, as DNA: TGTGCCAGCAGCTTTTGGGGGAACACTGAAGCTTTCTTT.

This clonotype was detected only once. V and J are TRBV15 and TRBJ1-6, with TRBD1 matching over 9 bases. Germline values: CDR1 LNHNV, CDR2 YYDKDF (reference sequence). The CDR3 is 18 residues long. J lost 10 bases, V lost 1 base, and 14 bases had no gene match. CDR3: CATSRGNRGRRGESPLHF. The CDR3, as DNA: TGTGCCACCAGCAGAGGAAACAGGGGGCGAAGAGGAGAATCACCCCTCCACTTT.

The chain uses TRBV10-3 and TRBJ2-2; TRBD2 matches at 16 bases. V shed 3 bases and J 6 bases; nucleotides not matched to a gene: 10. Germline loops: CDR1 ENHRY, CDR2 SYGVKD. The CDR3 spans 19 residues. The CDR3 DNA is TGTGCCATCAGTGAAGATGGGACTAGCGGGGGGGCCGGGGCCGGGGAGCTGTTTTTT. Its protein product is CAISEDGTSGGAGAGELFF.

This clonotype was detected only once. The gene calls are TRBV15 and TRBJ2-5; 7 nucleotides line up with TRBD2. This CDR3 comprises 14 residues. The germline gives CDR1 LNHNV, CDR2 YYDKDF (reference sequence). Trimming took 10 bases from V and 3 from J; bases not matched to a gene: 11. The CDR3 sequence is CAKGLPLGKETQYF. For the CDR3, the DNA is TGTGCCAAGGGACTACCTCTGGGGAAAGAGACCCAGTACTTC.

This clonotype was seen more than once but under ten times. The chain joins TRBV7-9 to TRBJ2-7; D might be TRBD1 (6 bases). The germline V gene encodes CDR1 SEHNR and CDR2 FQNEAQ (reference sequence). Between the trimmed V and J ends, which lost 2 bases and 3 bases, there was a span of 11 bases. The CDR3 sequence is 14 residues long. CDR3 in amino acids: CASSLSNRVYEQYF. The CDR3 DNA sequence: TGTGCCAGCAGCTTAAGTAACAGGGTCTACGAGCAGTACTTC.

This sequence joins TRBV11-3 and TRBJ2-3, with 8 nucleotides matching TRBD2. The V and J ends lost 5 bases and 2 bases, in that order; junction bases with no gene match: 9. CDR1 is SGHNT and CDR2 is YENEEA in the germline V gene. The CDR3 covers 16 residues. The CDR3 sequence is CASSPSGGGFTDTQYF. CDR3 DNA: TGTGCCAGCAGCCCCTCTGGCGGGGGGTTCACAGATACGCAGTATTTT.

With regard to this clonotype: This may stem from a read error, because a much larger clone lies one nucleotide away. The chain links TRBV7-8 to TRBJ1-1, with 7 nucleotides matching TRBD1. The CDR3 length is 15 residues. Germline V gene sequence: CDR1 SGHVS, CDR2 FQNEAQ. CDR3 nucleotides: TGTGTCAGCAGTAGGGACAGCTTAATGAACACTGAAGCTTTCTTT. Its protein is CVSSRDSLMNTEAFF. Full variable domain (rest looked up from reference TRBV7-8 and TRBJ1-1): GAGVSQSPRYKVAKRGQDVALRCDPISGHVSLFWYQQALGQGPEFLTYFQNEAQLDKSGLPSDRFFAERPEGSVSTLKIQRTQQEDSAVYLCVSSRDSLMNTEAFFGQGTRLTVV.

V gene TRBV27 combines with J gene TRBJ2-4; D unclear. The V and J ends lost 8 bases and 7 bases respectively, with 21 bases between them. CDR3 length: 15 amino acids. Germline loops: CDR1 MNHEY, CDR2 SMNVEV (reference sequence). The CDR3 DNA reads TGTGCCAGCCGGAGTGGCGCGTCTCCAAGGAACATTCAGTACTTC. The encoded protein is CASRSGASPRNIQYF.

There are many counts of this clonotype. The rearrangement links TRBV7-6 to TRBJ2-2; weak D call: TRBD2 (5 bases). Germline CDR1 and CDR2: SGHVS and FNYEAQ. The V gene lost 2 bases and the J gene lost 5 bases, with 12 bases spanning the gap. The CDR3 contains 15 residues. The CDR3 loop is CASSLLAGGTGELFF. The CDR3 bases are TGTGCCAGCAGCTTACTCGCAGGAGGAACCGGGGAGCTGTTTTTT. Combining the CDR3 with reference TRBV7-6 and TRBJ2-2 gives the whole variable domain GAGVSQSPRYKVTKRGQDVALRCDPISGHVSLYWYRQALGQGPEFLTYFNYEAQQDKSGLPNDRFSAERPEGSISTLTIQRTEQRDSAMYRCASSLLAGGTGELFFGEGSRLTVL.

V is TRBV11-3 and J is TRBJ2-5; 7 bases map to TRBD1. Trimming cost V 8 bases and J 5 bases; bases outside gene matches: 23. This CDR3 is built from 18 residues. From germline, CDR1 is SGHNT and CDR2 YENEEA. CDR3 in DNA: TGTGCCAGCCCACAACCCTGGGACAGTCACATTAAGCGGGAGACCCAGTACTTC. It yields the protein CASPQPWDSHIKRETQYF.